These T cell receptor beta chains were read from a single sample in a study of blood T cell repertoires in COVID-19. Assay: immunoSEQ multiplex PCR; the TCRdb copy retains only in-frame clones and omits some. The profile shows around 91,000 clones, approximately 85% of them singletons. The sample consisted of peripheral blood. All receptors come from a human donor in a cohort sampled during active COVID-19. Each CDR3 is given with its conserved first and last residue. The D gene is left open where the match is weak. Clone sizes are given selectively: once, few, many, or a class where the clone is expanded.

J	D	size	V	CDR3	DNA
TRBJ2-5	TRBD2	.	TRBV6-2/TRBV6-3	CASSTLAGGRQETQYF	TGTGCCAGCAGTACCCTAGCGGGAGGGCGCCAAGAGACCCAGTACTTC
TRBJ2-7	TRBD2	few	TRBV7-6	CASSPRTSGISYEQYF	TGTGCCAGCAGCCCCCGGACTAGCGGGATATCCTACGAGCAGTACTTC
TRBJ2-7	TRBD1	.	TRBV4-3	CASSQGEGGPLQEQYF	TGCGCCAGCAGCCAAGGGGAAGGGGGCCCCCTTCAGGAGCAGTACTTC
TRBJ2-1	TRBD1	once	TRBV7-3	CASSLRQGGVHNEQFF	TGTGCCAGCAGCCTACGCCAAGGGGGCGTCCACAATGAGCAGTTCTTC
TRBJ2-7	.	.	TRBV11-2	CASSPQGSSYEQYF	TGTGCCAGCAGCCCGCAGGGCAGCTCCTACGAGCAGTACTTC
TRBJ2-3	.	.	TRBV11-2	CASSLQGYKMGTQYF	TGTGCCAGCAGCCTACAGGGTTACAAGATGGGTACGCAGTATTTT
TRBJ2-4	.	.	TRBV28	CASSLRGAQNIQYF	TGTGCCAGCAGTTTACGGGGTGCGCAAAACATTCAGTACTTC
TRBJ1-6	.	.	TRBV4-3	CASSQDPQGGSVSPLHF	TGCGCCAGCAGCCAAGATCCTCAGGGTGGGTCGGTTTCACCCCTCCACTTT
TRBJ2-5	.	.	TRBV5-4	CASSPASEGKETQYF	TGTGCCAGCAGTCCCGCCTCGGAGGGAAAAGAGACCCAGTACTTC
TRBJ2-3	.	.	TRBV7-3	CASSLTPRVDTQYF	TGTGCCAGCAGCTTAACACCGAGGGTAGATACGCAGTATTTT
TRBJ2-2	.	.	TRBV6-5	CASSYSGPGDGELFF	TGTGCCAGCAGTTACTCCGGGCCCGGGGACGGGGAGCTGTTTTTT
TRBJ2-5	TRBD1	.	TRBV5-4	CASSLGRGLRETQYF	TGTGCCAGCAGCTTAGGCAGGGGGCTTCGGGAGACCCAGTACTTC
TRBJ1-1	TRBD1	.	TRBV4-3	CASSRDRGTEAFF	TGCGCCAGCAGCAGAGACAGGGGCACTGAAGCTTTCTTT
TRBJ1-2	.	many	TRBV7-2	CASSLGGDYGYTF	TGTGCCAGCAGCTTGGGAGGGGACTATGGCTACACCTTC
TRBJ2-5	.	.	TRBV5-8	CASRPAGIETQYF	TGTGCCAGCAGGCCGGCAGGGATTGAGACCCAGTACTTC
TRBJ2-2	TRBD2	once	TRBV5-1	CASSLEGLATGELFF	TGCGCCAGCAGCTTGGAGGGACTAGCCACCGGGGAGCTGTTTTTT
TRBJ2-1	.	once	TRBV5-6	CASSLGGRSSYNEQFF	TGTGCCAGCAGCTTGGGAGGGAGAAGCTCCTACAATGAGCAGTTCTTC
TRBJ1-2	.	.	TRBV12-3/TRBV12-4	CASSQDSGYTF	TGTGCCAGCAGTCAGGACTCTGGCTACACCTTC
TRBJ2-3	TRBD2	.	TRBV5-1	CASSLGSGMGTDTQYF	TGCGCCAGCAGCTTGGGGAGCGGGATGGGCACAGATACGCAGTATTTT
TRBJ2-3	TRBD2	once	TRBV5-1	CASSALSGSVQTQYF	TGCGCCAGCAGCGCGCTAAGCGGGAGTGTACAGACGCAGTATTTT
TRBJ2-3	TRBD1	.	TRBV11-2	CASSIDRGYTDTQYF	TGTGCCAGCAGCATCGACAGGGGTTACACAGATACGCAGTATTTT
TRBJ1-5	TRBD1	.	TRBV9	CASSGGPDRAQPQHF	TGTGCCAGCAGCGGGGGACCAGACAGGGCTCAGCCCCAGCATTTT
TRBJ1-5	.	.	TRBV4-3	CASSQGPGPYSNQPQHF	TGCGCCAGCAGCCAAGGCCCAGGGCCTTATAGCAATCAGCCCCAGCATTTT
TRBJ2-5	.	.	TRBV11-2	CASSLRPVGGETQYF	TGTGCCAGCAGCTTAAGGCCAGTCGGCGGGGAGACCCAGTACTTC
TRBJ2-1	.	.	TRBV25-1	CASSEQRDNPYNEQFF	TGTGCCAGCAGTGAACAACGGGACAACCCCTACAATGAGCAGTTCTTC
TRBJ2-1	TRBD1	.	TRBV12-3/TRBV12-4	CASSPDRVNEQFF	TGTGCCAGCAGCCCAGACAGGGTAAATGAGCAGTTCTTC
TRBJ2-3	.	.	TRBV9	CASSVGGLGTDTQYF	TGTGCCAGCAGCGTAGGAGGGCTCGGCACAGATACGCAGTATTTT
TRBJ2-7	TRBD2	.	TRBV7-2	CASSLGGLLGGRALEQYF	TGTGCCAGCAGCTTAGGGGGGCTTTTGGGCGGGAGGGCCTTAGAGCAGTACTTC
TRBJ2-7	.	once	TRBV11-1	CASSLDSRGYEQYF	TGTGCCAGCAGCTTAGACAGCCGGGGCTACGAGCAGTACTTC
TRBJ1-1	.	.	TRBV4-3	CASRGSWVSTEAFF	TGCGCCAGCAGGGGGAGTTGGGTGAGCACTGAAGCTTTCTTT
TRBJ2-7	TRBD2	.	TRBV18	CASSGGLAGSVDEQYF	TGTGCCAGCTCTGGAGGACTAGCGGGGTCTGTGGACGAGCAGTACTTC
TRBJ2-5	TRBD2	.	TRBV19	CASSKGAGRFQETQYF	TGTGCCAGTAGTAAGGGAGCGGGACGTTTCCAAGAGACCCAGTACTTC